This T cell receptor (beta chain) is from a study of shared clonotypes between healthy human individuals. Study results and caveats: Shared clonotypes across all four donors exceeded non-shared ones in generation probability.

Every donor was a Caucasian adult from Nashville, Tennessee. Splitting the CD4+ cells yielded a CD45RA+ naive subset and a CD45RA-negative memory subset. V lost 6 bases and J lost 6, with 12 bases in between. This CDR3 has 13 residues. Germline V gene data show CDR1 as KGHSH and CDR2 as LQKENI. This clone was seen once. Its antigen is currently unknown. TCRdb's copy holds only in-frame clones and misses some; the assay was immunoSEQ multiplex PCR. The table records 2 million to 2.5 million clones, 85% to 95% of them present only once. The sequencing input was naive CD4+ T cells from PBMCs. Subset defined: CD45RA+ positively selected. The chain carries TRBV18 and TRBJ2-1; tentative D call: TRBD1 (6 bases). This TCR was sampled from a man younger than 35 in good health. Some clones in this sample may be carry-over from other donors' samples. CDR3 coding DNA: TGTGCCAGCTCTCTGATACAGGGCAATGAGCAGTTCTTC. It codes for CASSLIQGNEQFF.